These T cell receptor beta chains were read from a single sample in a study of blood T cell repertoires in COVID-19. Here immunoSEQ multiplex PCR was the method, and the copy in TCRdb shows in-frame clones only, minus some. The repertoire includes about 460,000 clones, roughly nine tenths of them detected once, and roughly 8% sits in the top ten. The specimen was PBMCs or T cells enriched from blood (not recorded which). The receptors derive from a woman aged 55-75 years who had recovered from COVID-19. CDR3s include the opening cysteine and the closing phenylalanine or tryptophan. D genes are given only for firm matches. Rows give clone size only sometimes, using once, few, many, or a class for an expanded clone.

TRBD1	-	15	TRBV4-1	TRBJ1-4	CASSQEDRGYEKLFF	TGCGCCAGCAGCCAAGAAGACAGGGGGTATGAAAAACTGTTTTTT
TRBD1	once	17	TRBV27	TRBJ1-5	CASSLQGDMYSNQPQHF	TGTGCCAGCAGTTTACAGGGGGACATGTATAGCAATCAGCCCCAGCATTTT
-	-	13	TRBV19	TRBJ1-1	CASSIAGFGEAFF	TGTGCCAGTAGTATCGCAGGGTTCGGAGAAGCTTTCTTT
TRBD1	-	14	TRBV24-1	TRBJ2-1	CATSPGTGLLEQFF	TGTGCCACCAGCCCCGGGACAGGGCTCCTGGAGCAGTTCTTC
-	once	15	TRBV12-5	TRBJ2-3	CASGPGLPSTDTQYF	TGTGCTAGTGGCCCAGGACTACCCAGCACAGATACGCAGTATTTT
TRBD2	-	15	TRBV24-1	TRBJ2-1	CATSSRLAGYNEQFF	TGTGCCACCAGTTCTAGGCTAGCGGGCTACAATGAGCAGTTCTTC
-	-	15	TRBV18	TRBJ2-3	CASSPYSGDTDTQYF	TGTGCCAGCTCACCCTACTCAGGGGACACAGATACGCAGTATTTT
-	-	13	TRBV7-8	TRBJ2-2	CASNLGAAGELFF	TGTGCCAGCAACCTGGGGGCTGCCGGGGAGCTGTTTTTT
-	once	16	TRBV7-8	TRBJ2-7	CASSLGGGHFINEQYF	TGTGCCAGCAGCTTAGGGGGGGGACACTTCATTAACGAGCAGTACTTC
-	-	15	TRBV5-1	TRBJ1-2	CATKPDRLPNYGYTF	TGCGCCACCAAGCCCGACAGGCTACCTAACTATGGCTACACCTTC
TRBD1	-	14	TRBV29-1	TRBJ1-2	CSVPDREVGYGYTF	TGCAGCGTTCCCGACAGGGAAGTCGGGTATGGCTACACCTTC
TRBD1	-	15	TRBV4-1	TRBJ1-2	CASSRGDRSNYGYTF	TGCGCCAGCAGCCGAGGGGACAGATCTAACTATGGCTACACCTTC
TRBD2	-	13	TRBV12-5	TRBJ2-5	CASGFSGGETQYF	TGTGCTAGTGGTTTTAGCGGGGGGGAGACCCAGTACTTC
-	-	13	TRBV7-8	TRBJ1-2	CASSFPGVYGYTF	TGTGCCAGCAGCTTTCCCGGGGTCTATGGCTACACCTTC
TRBD2	-	16	TRBV4-1	TRBJ2-3	CASSQTGGGALDTQYF	TGCGCCAGCAGCCAAACGGGCGGGGGGGCCCTAGATACGCAGTATTTT
-	-	13	TRBV12-3/TRBV12-4	TRBJ1-5	CASSLVVRQPQHF	TGTGCCAGCAGTTTAGTAGTTCGTCAGCCCCAGCATTTT
TRBD1	-	16	TRBV5-6	TRBJ2-3	CASSFGQGRGTDTQYF	TGTGCCAGCAGCTTTGGACAGGGGAGGGGCACAGATACGCAGTATTTT
-	-	14	TRBV5-1	TRBJ1-4	CASSPAVRFEKLFF	TGCGCCAGCAGCCCTGCGGTGAGGTTTGAAAAACTGTTTTTT
-	-	13	TRBV6-1	TRBJ1-2	CASIEPGNYGYTF	TGTGCCAGCATTGAACCCGGTAACTATGGCTACACCTTC
-	-	16	TRBV6-5	TRBJ2-3	CASSYSGYPSTDTQYF	TGTGCCAGCAGTTATTCGGGATACCCTAGCACAGATACGCAGTATTTT
TRBD1	-	15	TRBV5-1	TRBJ2-3	CASSSATGVTDTQYF	TGCGCCAGCAGCTCCGCGACAGGGGTCACAGATACGCAGTATTTT
-	-	11	TRBV6-1	TRBJ2-7	CASSELREQYF	TGTGCCAGCAGTGAGTTGAGGGAGCAGTACTTC